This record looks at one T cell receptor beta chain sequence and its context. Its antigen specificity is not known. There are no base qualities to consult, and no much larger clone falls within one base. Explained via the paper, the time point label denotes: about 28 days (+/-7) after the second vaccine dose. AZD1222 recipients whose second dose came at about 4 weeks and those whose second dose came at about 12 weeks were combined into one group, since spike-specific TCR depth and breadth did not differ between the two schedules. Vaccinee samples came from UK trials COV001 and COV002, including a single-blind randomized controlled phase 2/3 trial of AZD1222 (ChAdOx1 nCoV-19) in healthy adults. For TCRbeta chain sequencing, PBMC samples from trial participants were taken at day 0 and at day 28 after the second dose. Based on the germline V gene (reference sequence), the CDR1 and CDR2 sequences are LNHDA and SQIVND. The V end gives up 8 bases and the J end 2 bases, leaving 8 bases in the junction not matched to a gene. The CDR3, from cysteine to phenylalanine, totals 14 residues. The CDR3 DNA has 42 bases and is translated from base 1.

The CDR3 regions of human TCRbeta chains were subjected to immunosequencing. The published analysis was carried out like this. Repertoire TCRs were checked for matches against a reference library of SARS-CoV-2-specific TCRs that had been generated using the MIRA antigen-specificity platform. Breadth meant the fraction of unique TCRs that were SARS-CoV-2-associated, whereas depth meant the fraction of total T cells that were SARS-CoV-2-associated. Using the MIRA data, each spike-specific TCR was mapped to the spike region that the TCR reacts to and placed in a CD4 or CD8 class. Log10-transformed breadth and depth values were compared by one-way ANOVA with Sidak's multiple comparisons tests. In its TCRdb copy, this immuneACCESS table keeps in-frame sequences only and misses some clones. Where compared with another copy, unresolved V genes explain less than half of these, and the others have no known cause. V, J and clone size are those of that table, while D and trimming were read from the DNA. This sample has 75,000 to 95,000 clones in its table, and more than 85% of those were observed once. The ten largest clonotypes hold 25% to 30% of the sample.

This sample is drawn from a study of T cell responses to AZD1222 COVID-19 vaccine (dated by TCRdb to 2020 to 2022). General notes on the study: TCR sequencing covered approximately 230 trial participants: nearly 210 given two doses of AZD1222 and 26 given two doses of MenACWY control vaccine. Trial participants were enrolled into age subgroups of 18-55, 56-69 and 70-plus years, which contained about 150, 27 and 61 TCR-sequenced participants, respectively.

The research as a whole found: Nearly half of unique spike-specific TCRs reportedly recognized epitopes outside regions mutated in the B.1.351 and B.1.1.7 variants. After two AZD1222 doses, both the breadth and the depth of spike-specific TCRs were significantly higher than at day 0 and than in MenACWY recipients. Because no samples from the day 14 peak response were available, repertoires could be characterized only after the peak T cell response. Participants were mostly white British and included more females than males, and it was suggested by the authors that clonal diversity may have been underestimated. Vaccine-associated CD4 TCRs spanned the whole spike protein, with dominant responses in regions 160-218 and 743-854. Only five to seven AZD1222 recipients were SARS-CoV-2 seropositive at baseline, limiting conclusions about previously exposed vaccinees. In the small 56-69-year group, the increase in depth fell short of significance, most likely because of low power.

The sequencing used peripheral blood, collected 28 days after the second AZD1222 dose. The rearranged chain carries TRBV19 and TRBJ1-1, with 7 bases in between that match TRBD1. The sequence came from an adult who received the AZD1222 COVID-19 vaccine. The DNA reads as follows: TGTGCCAGTCACCCGACAGGGCGAAACACTGAAGCTTTCTTT. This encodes CASHPTGRNTEAFF.